The clone carrying this TCR beta chain was detected once. CDR3 length: 11 residues. Trimming took off 1 base at V and 8 bases at J, with 3 bases between the two ends. From germline, CDR1 is SEHNR and CDR2 FQNEAQ (reference sequence). Some clones are missing from TCRdb's copy, which holds only in-frame ones; the method was immunoSEQ multiplex PCR. There are over 85,000 clones in the sample; about 95% occur only once, and roughly 0.31% lies in the top ten. This record comes from a study of technical replicates of blood from several donors. The sequencing input was T cells isolated from PBMCs. The chain carries TRBV7-9 and TRBJ2-1; unclear D gene. The TCR was taken from a human donor in good health. This CDR3 reads CASSLVYEQFF. CDR3 nucleotides: TGTGCCAGCAGCTTAGTCTATGAGCAGTTCTTC.